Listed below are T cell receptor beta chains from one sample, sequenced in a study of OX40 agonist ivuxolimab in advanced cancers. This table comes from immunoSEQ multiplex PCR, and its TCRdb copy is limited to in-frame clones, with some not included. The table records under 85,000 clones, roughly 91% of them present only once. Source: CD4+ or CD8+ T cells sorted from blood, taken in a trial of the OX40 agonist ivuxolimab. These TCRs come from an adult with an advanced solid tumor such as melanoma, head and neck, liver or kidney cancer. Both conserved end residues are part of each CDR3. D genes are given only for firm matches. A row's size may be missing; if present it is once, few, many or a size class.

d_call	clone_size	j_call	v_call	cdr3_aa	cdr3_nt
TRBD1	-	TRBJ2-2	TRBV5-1	CASSPGTGDTGELFF	TGCGCCAGCAGCCCCGGGACAGGGGACACCGGGGAGCTGTTTTTT
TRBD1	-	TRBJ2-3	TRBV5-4	CASRGRDRGADTQYF	TGTGCCAGCAGGGGCCGGGACAGGGGGGCAGATACGCAGTATTTT
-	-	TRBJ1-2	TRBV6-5	CASWQGNYGYTF	TGTGCCAGCTGGCAGGGGAACTATGGCTACACCTTC
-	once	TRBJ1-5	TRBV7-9	CASSLGWDINQPQHF	TGTGCCAGCAGCTTAGGGTGGGACATCAATCAGCCCCAGCATTTT
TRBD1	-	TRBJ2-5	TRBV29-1	CSVDGRAGGETQYF	TGCAGCGTTGATGGGCGGGCAGGGGGAGAGACCCAGTACTTC
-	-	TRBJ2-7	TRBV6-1	CASSRPTYEQYF	TGTGCCAGCAGTCGCCCCACCTACGAGCAGTACTTC
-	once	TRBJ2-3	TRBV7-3	CASSLTGDTQYF	TGTGCCAGCAGCTTAACGGGAGATACGCAGTATTTT
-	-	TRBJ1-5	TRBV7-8	CASSLVGRYQPQHF	TGTGCCAGCAGCTTAGTTGGCCGATATCAGCCCCAGCATTTT
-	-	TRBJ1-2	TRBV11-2	CASSSPPGSYGYTF	TGTGCCAGCAGCTCCCCCCCGGGGTCCTATGGCTACACCTTC
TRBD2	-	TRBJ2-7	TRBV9	CASSAGLAGVRTYEQYF	TGTGCCAGCAGCGCGGGACTAGCGGGGGTTAGGACCTACGAGCAGTACTTC
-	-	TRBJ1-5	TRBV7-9	CASSRHDRPNQPQHF	TGTGCCAGCAGCAGACATGACAGGCCCAATCAGCCCCAGCATTTT
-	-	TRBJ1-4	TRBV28	CASSPLPQKHYNEKLFF	TGTGCCAGCAGTCCCCTCCCACAGAAACATTATAATGAAAAACTGTTTTTT
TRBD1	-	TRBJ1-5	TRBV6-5	CASSYKYRGNQPQHF	TGTGCCAGCAGTTACAAGTACAGGGGTAATCAGCCCCAGCATTTT
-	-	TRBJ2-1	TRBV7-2	CASSLAGREQFF	TGTGCCAGCAGCTTAGCGGGCAGGGAGCAGTTCTTC
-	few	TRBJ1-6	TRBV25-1	CASSAGNSPLHF	TGTGCCAGCAGTGCGGGGAATTCACCCCTCCACTTT
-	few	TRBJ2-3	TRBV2	CASNPTGNTDTQYF	TGTGCCAGCAATCCGACGGGGAACACAGATACGCAGTATTTT
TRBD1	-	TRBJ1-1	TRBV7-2	CASSPGTANTEAFF	TGTGCCAGCAGCCCAGGGACAGCGAACACTGAAGCTTTCTTT
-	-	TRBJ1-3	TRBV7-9	CATPASPGLGGNTIYF	TGTGCCACACCCGCCTCACCGGGACTAGGAGGAAACACCATATATTTT
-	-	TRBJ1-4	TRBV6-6	CASSFGGGEKLFF	TGTGCCAGCAGTTTCGGGGGTGGAGAAAAACTGTTTTTT
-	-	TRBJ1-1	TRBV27	CASSRGGMNTEAFF	TGTGCCAGCAGCCGCGGGGGAATGAACACTGAAGCTTTCTTT
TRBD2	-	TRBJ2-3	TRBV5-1	CASSKTSGANTDTQYF	TGCGCCAGCAGCAAAACTAGCGGGGCGAACACAGATACGCAGTATTTT
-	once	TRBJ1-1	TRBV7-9	CASSFAPHSLMNTEAFF	TGTGCCAGCAGCTTCGCACCCCATTCGCTCATGAACACTGAAGCTTTCTTT
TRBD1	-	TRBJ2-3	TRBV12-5	CASGLGTGFTDTQYF	TGTGCTAGTGGTTTAGGGACAGGGTTTACAGATACGCAGTATTTT
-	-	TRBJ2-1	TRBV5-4	CASSSQMTGNNEQFF	TGTGCCAGCAGCTCACAGATGACAGGTAATAATGAGCAGTTCTTC
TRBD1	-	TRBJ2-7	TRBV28	CASSQTGPAFYEQYF	TGTGCCAGCAGCCAGACAGGGCCGGCTTTCTACGAGCAGTACTTC
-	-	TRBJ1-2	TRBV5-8	CASTRSTASYGYTF	TGTGCCAGCACCCGATCGACAGCGAGCTATGGCTACACCTTC
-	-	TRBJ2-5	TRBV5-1	CASSPGRYQETQYF	TGCGCCAGCAGCCCGGGACGGTACCAAGAGACCCAGTACTTC
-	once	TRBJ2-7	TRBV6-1	CASSFLSPEYEQYF	TGTGCCAGCAGCTTCCTCAGTCCTGAGTACGAGCAGTACTTC
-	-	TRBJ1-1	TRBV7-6	CASSLMVNTEAFF	TGTGCCAGCAGCTTAATGGTGAACACTGAAGCTTTCTTT
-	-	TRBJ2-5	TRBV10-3	CAISEPQETQYF	TGTGCCATCAGTGAGCCCCAAGAGACCCAGTACTTC
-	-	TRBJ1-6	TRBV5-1	CASSLSPGDGNSPLHF	TGCGCCAGCAGCTTGTCGCCAGGGGATGGTAATTCACCCCTCCACTTT
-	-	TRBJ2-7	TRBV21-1	CASSKGGRPSDEQYF	TGTGCCAGCAGCAAAGGCGGCCGACCGTCGGACGAGCAGTACTTC
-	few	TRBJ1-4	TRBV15	CATSREFGLEKLFF	TGTGCCACCAGCAGAGAGTTTGGATTAGAAAAACTGTTTTTT
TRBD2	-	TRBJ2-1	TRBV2	CASSRPSGGRNEQFF	TGTGCCAGCTCACGTCCTAGCGGGGGCCGCAATGAGCAGTTCTTC
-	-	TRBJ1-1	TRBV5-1	CASSLINIGTEAFF	TGCGCCAGCAGCTTGATTAACATAGGAACTGAAGCTTTCTTT
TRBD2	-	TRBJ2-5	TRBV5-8	CASSPGRAKQETQYF	TGTGCCAGCAGCCCGGGGAGGGCAAAGCAAGAGACCCAGTACTTC
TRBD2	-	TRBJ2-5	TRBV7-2	CASSRAGVQETQYF	TGTGCCAGCAGCAGAGCGGGGGTACAAGAGACCCAGTACTTC
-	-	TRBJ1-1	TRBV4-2	CASSQDIQGNTEAFF	TGTGCCAGCAGCCAAGATATACAGGGGAACACTGAAGCTTTCTTT
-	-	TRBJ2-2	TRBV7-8	CASSLGPVTGELFF	TGTGCCAGCAGTTTGGGCCCGGTTACCGGGGAGCTGTTTTTT
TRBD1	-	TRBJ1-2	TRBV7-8	CASTQQGGAFYGYTF	TGTGCCAGCACTCAGCAGGGGGGCGCTTTTTATGGCTACACCTTC
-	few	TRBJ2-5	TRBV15	CATSKQETQYF	TGTGCCACCAGCAAACAAGAGACCCAGTACTTC
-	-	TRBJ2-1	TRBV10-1	CASSESERGEQFF	TGCGCCAGCAGTGAGTCGGAACGGGGTGAGCAGTTCTTC
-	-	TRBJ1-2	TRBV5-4	CASSRVTDSNYGYTF	TGTGCCAGCAGCCGCGTCACGGACAGCAACTATGGCTACACCTTC
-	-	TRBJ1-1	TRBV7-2	CASSPRGDNTEAFF	TGTGCCAGCAGCCCCAGGGGAGACAACACTGAAGCTTTCTTT
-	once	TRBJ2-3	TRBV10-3	CAISARDGSRDTQYF	TGTGCCATCAGTGCTCGGGACGGGAGCAGGGATACGCAGTATTTT
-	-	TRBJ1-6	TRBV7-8	CASSSLSSYNSPLHF	TGTGCCAGCAGCTCCCTTAGCTCCTATAATTCACCCCTCCACTTT